Listed below are T cell receptor beta chains from one sample, sequenced in a study of sequential checkpoint blockade in melanoma. Clones were sequenced by immunoSEQ multiplex PCR, and TCRdb holds only the in-frame ones, with some missing. The data contain over 15,000 clones, about four fifths of them singletons. The input for sequencing was CD8+ T cells sorted from blood (inferred from file names), taken from a patient given nivolumab and ipilimumab in sequence. Every receptor here comes from a human donor with melanoma. The CDR3 runs from the conserved cysteine through the conserved F or W. The D gene is left open where the match is weak. Clone sizes are given selectively: once, few, many, or a class where the clone is expanded.

DNA	CDR3	V	D	J	size
TGCGCCAGCAGCCAAGAGCACCGGGGATCCTACGAGCAGTACTTC	CASSQEHRGSYEQYF	TRBV4-1	.	TRBJ2-7	.
TGCAGCGTGGAAGGGGTCGCTAGCTACGAGCAGTACTTC	CSVEGVASYEQYF	TRBV29-1	.	TRBJ2-7	.
TGCGCCAGCAGCCTAGGGGGGGACGTCGGCAATCAGCCCCAGCATTTT	CASSLGGDVGNQPQHF	TRBV4-1	.	TRBJ1-5	.
TGTGCCAGCAGCTTATGGGGACAGGGAACAGCTAACTATGGCTACACCTTC	CASSLWGQGTANYGYTF	TRBV7-9	TRBD1	TRBJ1-2	.
TGTGCCAGTAGTATTTTAGTCCGGACCGGGGAGCTGTTTTTT	CASSILVRTGELFF	TRBV19	.	TRBJ2-2	.
TGCGCCAGCAGCAACTTCCAGGGGGCCGCTAACTATGGCTACACCTTC	CASSNFQGAANYGYTF	TRBV5-1	TRBD1	TRBJ1-2	.
TGTGCCAGCAGCCAGGGACAGGCAAGCTACACCTTC	CASSQGQASYTF	TRBV7-9	TRBD1	TRBJ1-2	few
TGTGCCATCAGTGGCGCTAGCGGGAGTTACGAGCAGTACTTC	CAISGASGSYEQYF	TRBV10-3	TRBD2	TRBJ2-7	.
TGTGCCAGCAGCTGGGACAGGGGGCAGGCCGAGCAGTACTTC	CASSWDRGQAEQYF	TRBV7-9	TRBD1	TRBJ2-7	.
TGTGCCAGCAGTTTTACGGGAACCAATGAGCAGTTCTTC	CASSFTGTNEQFF	TRBV28	.	TRBJ2-1	.
TGTGCCGTCCCCCGGTGGGACTCTCTGGGAAACACCATATATTTT	CAVPRWDSLGNTIYF	TRBV7-9	.	TRBJ1-3	few
TGTGCCAGCAGCCAAGATAGTCGGGGGACCCAGTACTTC	CASSQDSRGTQYF	TRBV14	.	TRBJ2-5	few
TGTGCCAGTAGTGGGCTTGGACTTTCCTCTGGAAACACCATATATTTT	CASSGLGLSSGNTIYF	TRBV19	.	TRBJ1-3	few
TGTGCCAGCTCACTATGGACTAGCGTAAACTACAATGAGCAGTTCTTC	CASSLWTSVNYNEQFF	TRBV18	TRBD2	TRBJ2-1	.
TGTGCCAGCAGTGAATACATAGCGGAGACCCAGTACTTC	CASSEYIAETQYF	TRBV25-1	.	TRBJ2-5	.
TGTGCCAGCGGCATTCAACCTCAGGGGTGGCTAGCGGGAGGGTTGCGCTACAATGAGCAGTTCTTC	CASGIQPQGWLAGGLRYNEQFF	TRBV28	TRBD2	TRBJ2-1	few
TGTGCCAGCAGTTCGCCCTACAGGGGGCGGACTGAAGCTTTCTTT	CASSSPYRGRTEAFF	TRBV27	TRBD1	TRBJ1-1	.
TGTGCCAGCAGCCCCATGGTAGCGGGAGCGCACGGGGAGCTGTTTTTT	CASSPMVAGAHGELFF	TRBV7-9	TRBD2	TRBJ2-2	.
TGCGCCAGCAGTGAGTCGAGACAGGGGGTCGAGCAGTACTTC	CASSESRQGVEQYF	TRBV10-2	TRBD1	TRBJ2-7	few
TGTGCCAGCAGTGAAACAGGGGAAGCTAACTATGGCTACACCTTC	CASSETGEANYGYTF	TRBV2	TRBD1	TRBJ1-2	once
TGTGCCAGCAGCTTGGGAGGGAGTCCCTACGAGCAGTACTTC	CASSLGGSPYEQYF	TRBV5-4	.	TRBJ2-7	.
TGCGCCAGCAGCCCTTGGGGGGACCTCGAGGAGCAGTACTTC	CASSPWGDLEEQYF	TRBV5-1	.	TRBJ2-7	.
TGTGCCAGCAGCCCTTGGCAGGGGAACACTGAAGCTTTCTTT	CASSPWQGNTEAFF	TRBV27	.	TRBJ1-1	.
TGTGCCACCAGCCTCCTGAGGCAGGGTCAGAATGAAAAACTGTTTTTT	CATSLLRQGQNEKLFF	TRBV15	.	TRBJ1-4	.
TGTGCCAGTAGTACCTCGGGGGAAAGCAATCAGCCCCAGCATTTT	CASSTSGESNQPQHF	TRBV19	.	TRBJ1-5	.
TGTGCCAGCAGCCACGGGGCGGGGGGAGTCTACGAGCAGTACTTC	CASSHGAGGVYEQYF	TRBV6-5	TRBD2	TRBJ2-7	.
TGTGCCAGCAAGTTTATGGAGACAGAAAGCTCCTACGAGCAGTACTTC	CASKFMETESSYEQYF	TRBV27	.	TRBJ2-7	.
TGTGCCAGCAGCGTGGGCCACGAGCAGTACTTC	CASSVGHEQYF	TRBV14	.	TRBJ2-7	few
TGTGCCAGCAGCCTCTTGGACTGGGAAGAGACCCAGTACTTC	CASSLLDWEETQYF	TRBV11-2	.	TRBJ2-5	.
TGTGCCAGCAGTCTGACAGGGACCTACGAGCAGTACTTC	CASSLTGTYEQYF	TRBV27	TRBD1	TRBJ2-7	once
TGTGCCAGCAGTTTCGGGACAAGTGGAAACACCATATATTTT	CASSFGTSGNTIYF	TRBV6-6	.	TRBJ1-3	once
TGTGCCAGCAGTTTGTTCGGCAATGAGCAGTTCTTC	CASSLFGNEQFF	TRBV27	.	TRBJ2-1	.
TGTGCCAGCAGTTACGGGACTAGTTCGGTCGAGCAGTACTTC	CASSYGTSSVEQYF	TRBV6-5	TRBD2	TRBJ2-7	once
TGTGCCAGCAGCTTGGCTACGAACTATGGCTACACCTTC	CASSLATNYGYTF	TRBV5-5	.	TRBJ1-2	.
TGTGCCAGCAGTTTATCCCTAAACAATGAGCAGTTCTTC	CASSLSLNNEQFF	TRBV28	.	TRBJ2-1	.
TGTGCCAGCACCTCCGGCCCTAGCGGGACTTACGAGCAGTACTTC	CASTSGPSGTYEQYF	TRBV28	TRBD2	TRBJ2-7	.
TGTGCCAGCAGCGTAGACCCAGGGTTCACAGATACGCAGTATTTT	CASSVDPGFTDTQYF	TRBV9	.	TRBJ2-3	.
TGTGCCAGCAGGGAAAGACTAGGCACAGATACGCAGTATTTT	CASRERLGTDTQYF	TRBV2	.	TRBJ2-3	.
TGTGCCAGCAGTTCCAGGGGTGAGGATGGCCACACCTTC	CASSSRGEDGHTF	TRBV27	.	TRBJ1-2	once
TGTGCCACCAGCAGCCACACCACAGGGAAAAACATTCAGTACTTC	CATSSHTTGKNIQYF	TRBV15	.	TRBJ2-4	.
TGTGCCAGCAGCTTCAGTGGCGGGGAGCTGTTTTTT	CASSFSGGELFF	TRBV11-2	.	TRBJ2-2	few
TGTGCCAGTAGTCCCCGGGGGACGGACGCTAACTATGGCTACACCTTC	CASSPRGTDANYGYTF	TRBV19	.	TRBJ1-2	.
TGTGCCAGCAGCGTTCAAGGGAGCGCCGACACCATATATTTT	CASSVQGSADTIYF	TRBV9	.	TRBJ1-3	.
TGTGCCAGCAGTTTAGGTGTTGCGTCGGCTTTCTTT	CASSLGVASAFF	TRBV28	.	TRBJ1-1	.
TGTGCCAGCAGCCCTCGGAGCGGGAGCGCCTACGAGCAGTACTTC	CASSPRSGSAYEQYF	TRBV28	TRBD2	TRBJ2-7	.
TGTGCCAGCAGCTTGGGCCCGGGACTAGCGGGAGCCTACGAGCAGTACTTC	CASSLGPGLAGAYEQYF	TRBV5-8	TRBD2	TRBJ2-7	.
TGTGCCAGCAGTGAAGCCACCGGGACAGGGAGCCACGAGCAGTACTTC	CASSEATGTGSHEQYF	TRBV6-1	TRBD1	TRBJ2-7	.
TGTGCCAGCAGCTTAGGCGCAGGTTCTATCTACGAGCAGTACTTC	CASSLGAGSIYEQYF	TRBV13	.	TRBJ2-7	.
TGTGCCAGCAGCTTGCGTGGTCAGCCCCAGCATTTT	CASSLRGQPQHF	TRBV13	.	TRBJ1-5	few
TGCAGCGCTCCCGGGGGCACCGGGGAGCTGTTTTTT	CSAPGGTGELFF	TRBV29-1	.	TRBJ2-2	.
TGCGCCAGCAGCTATCTCCGGGACAGCGTCTACTCACCCTACGAGCAGTACTTC	CASSYLRDSVYSPYEQYF	TRBV5-1	TRBD1	TRBJ2-7	few
TGTGCCAGCAGCCGCGGCGGAGAGCCCCAGCATTTT	CASSRGGEPQHF	TRBV7-8	.	TRBJ1-5	.
TGTGCCAGTAGGACCGGGACATCGGATTCCTACGAGCAGTACTTC	CASRTGTSDSYEQYF	TRBV19	.	TRBJ2-7	.